The present T cell receptor beta chain was sequenced within a study of CD8+ T cells in alopecia areata (dated by TCRdb to the late 2010s). In terms of the full investigation: The treated patients, all with moderate-to-severe alopecia areata, were enrolled in an open-label pilot trial of oral tofacitinib given at 5 to 10 mg twice daily. immunoSEQ multiplex PCR using 35 Vbeta forward primers and 13 Jbeta reverse primers was used to amplify TCRbeta CDR3 regions. To study T cell clonal expansion in alopecia areata, the researchers applied high-throughput TCRbeta sequencing to both the C3H/HeJ mouse model and human patients. Tofacitinib-treated patients had biopsies at baseline and at 4 and 24 weeks of treatment, with a later scalp biopsy in several patients. The SALT score, which quantifies the percentage of affected scalp surface area, was used to measure disease severity in treated patients. RNA was obtained with the PAXgene miRNA kit for fixed scalp, the miRNeasy kit for PBMCs, and the RNeasy kit for mouse skin. Scalp clonality was compared among normal scalp (n=4), patchy alopecia areata scalp (n=8), and alopecia totalis/universalis scalp (n=8). On the human side, TCRbeta sequencing was run on scalp tissue and on sorted CD4+ and CD8+ peripheral blood T cells from healthy controls and from alopecia areata patients with either patchy or totalis/universalis disease. Tofacitinib was given for 6 to 18 months, followed by 6 months of follow-up off drug to assess delayed response and recurrence.

The treatment or condition label here, explained by the study, means: oral pan-JAK inhibitor, 5-10 mg twice daily. Lesional scalp punch biopsies and peripheral blood were obtained from alopecia areata patients. PBMCs were isolated by density centrifugation and stained for CD3, CD4 and CD8, and CD4+ and CD8+ T cells were sorted on a FACSAria. Trimming at the junction amounts to 5 bases on V and 4 bases on J, and the germline ends lie 11 bases apart. The CDR3 runs 13 amino acids, cysteine and phenylalanine included. The kept DNA is CDR3 alone, 39 bases in frame from the first base. The germline V gene (reference sequence) sets CDR1 to MNHEY and CDR2 to SMNVEV. Overall study results and their limits: During tofacitinib treatment, many expanded lesional clones stuck around in both scalp and blood, and this persistence may partly explain why relapse happens after treatment is stopped. Because the treated cohort was small and included a single nonresponder, larger studies are needed to assess links between baseline CD8+ expansion and response. Lesional scalp, especially in alopecia totalis/universalis, showed higher clonality and more expanded CD8+ clones than normal scalp, suggesting antigenic drive. Scalp TCR repertoire analysis is complicated because resident alphabeta T cells in normal human skin are also sequenced, whereas mouse skin is dominated by gammadelta T cells. Tofacitinib significantly decreased scalp clonality and the number of expanded CD8+ clones among the top 100 scalp clones. TCR sequences shared between patients were less clear than in mice, possibly partly because of HLA diversity in the patient population.

A remark on this clone: The target of this receptor is not known. The input lacks base qualities; no much larger clone sits a single base away.

The library was produced with the immunoSEQ multiplex PCR assay. For TCR sequencing, RNA was extracted from every sample and reverse transcribed into cDNA to serve as template. First-strand cDNA was synthesized with SuperScript III using a 2:1 mix of oligo-dT and random hexamers. A synthetic immune receptor repertoire was used to measure amplification bias, and any remaining bias was corrected computationally. As for the authors' bioinformatics: Raw reads were preprocessed for error removal, and CDR3 was defined according to IMGT conventions as running from the conserved cysteine to phenylalanine. Clonality was calculated as 1 minus Shannon entropy normalized by log2 of the number of productive unique TCRs. Scalp TCRbeta sequences were cross-referenced with sorted blood CD4 and CD8 repertoires so that the CD4 or CD8 identity of scalp clones could be inferred. This is the immuneACCESS table as TCRdb keeps it, with only in-frame sequences that have V and J called. A part of the clones is gone; compared with another copy, unresolved V genes explain less than half, and the rest is unexplained. The V and J calls and the clone size are those of that table, but D and trimming were determined from the DNA. The sample table contains fewer than 250,000 clones; only one count was recorded for 35% to 40% of them. 0.48% of the sample rests with the top ten.

Here the chain combines TRBV27 and TRBJ1-2, and perhaps TRBD1 as D gene, on 6 matching bases. The material was CD4+ T cells sorted from blood, obtained between weeks 30 and 35, from a patient treated with tofacitinib. This TCR derives from a human donor with alopecia areata. CDR3 loop: CASSERGGYGYTF. The DNA sequence follows: TGTGCCAGCAGTGAGAGAGGGGGCTATGGCTACACCTTC.